This record covers a single T cell receptor beta chain. The antigen is undetermined. V lost 6 bases and J lost 4, with 8 bases in between. This CDR3 contains 12 residues. The entry originates in a study of blood T cells in healthy people across ages. Study findings and constraints: The CMV status of each donor remained undetermined, and this could have confounded shifts in expanded clonotypes. Whereas aged donors had fewer naive CD4+ cells, long-lived donors had more of them and higher diversity. Across samples, TCR beta diversity tracked strongly with naive T cell percentage.

For the second PCR, which ran for about 6 to 12 cycles, a sample-barcoded 5' primer and a J-beta primer mix were used. MiXCR was run by TCRdb on the 5' RACE reads, yielding one entry per CDR3 protein. The sample consists of hundreds of thousands of distinct CDR3 sequences, roughly three fifths of them appearing once. The sequencing sample was made of blood. The chain carries TRBV12-3 or TRBV12-4 and TRBJ2-3; D perhaps matches TRBD2 (6 bases). This receptor was taken from a middle-aged man in good health. The DNA for the CDR3 is TGTGCCAGCAGAAGGGAGGCAGATACGCAGTATTTT. Protein: CASRREADTQYF.